The TCR beta chain under discussion was sequenced for a study of T-cell memory formation after mild COVID-19 (dated by TCRdb to about 2021). For context, the study as a whole: TCR sequence clusters from the two donors were largely donor specific. In two donors, T-cell clones that expanded and contracted after mild COVID-19 were followed by sequencing TCRalpha and TCRbeta repertoires longitudinally. The cohort comprised two young, previously healthy adult volunteers, one female and one male. Beyond this particular receptor, the publication reports: Some responding clones were detected in pre-infection memory, suggesting pre-existing cross-reactive memory T cells joined the SARS-CoV-2 response. The study covered only a couple of mild cases, and larger cohorts including severe cases with pre-infection samples were considered necessary. SARS-CoV-2 specificity was not confirmed for the second-wave clones peaking on day 37. Contracting CD4+ clones were found mainly in CM and EM memory subsets, while CD8+ clones were enriched in EMRA. Clones that contracted from day 15 to 85 showed balanced CD4/CD8 phenotypes, whereas a second wave of clones that expanded from day 15 to 37 leaned towards CD4+.

Reads for this sample came from an Illumina NovaSeq 6000. Using 5'RACE with constant-segment primers, TCRalpha and TCRbeta cDNA libraries were constructed, with sample barcodes and unique molecular identifiers added in the process. RNA was extracted from every sample with Trizol reagent. Libraries were amplified in two PCR steps, with a second sample barcode and Illumina TruSeq adapters added in the second step. Sequencing of the libraries was done on an Illumina NovaSeq, producing 2 x 150 bp paired-end reads. On the study's bioinformatics: With migec v1.2.7, reads were demultiplexed and then collapsed into UMI-guided consensus sequences. Using mixcr v2.1.11, UMI consensuses were aligned to TRA and TRB V and J templates and then assembled into clonotypes. A clonotype was counted as expanded or contracted only when both edgeR and NoisET called the clonotype significant, with the noise models trained on biological replicates. edgeR calls used a false discovery rate-adjusted p below 0.01 and a log2 fold-change threshold of 1. As an exploratory analysis of dynamics, max-normalized trajectories of the 1000 most abundant clonotypes were examined by PCA with hierarchical clustering. Separately sequenced CD4+ and CD8+ repertoires were used to assign the CD4 or CD8 phenotype of responding clones. The raw public reads went through TCRdb reprocessing: fastp at Q25, MiXCR clone calling, in-frame beta chains kept. One record per CDR3 amino acid sequence lists the most common genes and DNA. TCRdb assigned the V and J calls; the authors' analysis was not used. Present in this sample are roughly 250,000 distinct CDR3 sequences, about a sixth of which were seen just once. The biggest ten clones account for approximately 3.5% of the sample.

Ficoll-Paque density gradient centrifugation was used to isolate PBMCs. V loses 2 bases at its end and J loses 8 bases; junction bases beyond the gene matches: 10. CDR1 MGHRA and CDR2 YSYEKL were looked up in the germline V gene. Its CDR3 holds 16 amino acids, cysteine through phenylalanine. The DNA shown is the 48-base CDR3, in frame from base 1. Worth noting for this clonotype: Its specific antigen is unknown. Base qualities are not recorded, but no much larger clone differs from it by a single base.

This sequence originates from a man between 18 and 29 years old who had mild COVID-19 (a few samples of this study predate the infection). The sample titles of this study are shuffled in the database, so cell type and time point are left out; the donor was told from shared clones. The chain links TRBV4-1 with TRBJ2-1; 9 nucleotides in the junction match TRBD2. The specimen sequenced was PBMCs or a T cell subset sorted from them (not recorded which). The DNA sequence is given as TGCGCCAGCAGCCAACCCGGGGCTAGCGGGGAGGATGAGCAGTTCTTC. It translates as CASSQPGASGEDEQFF.